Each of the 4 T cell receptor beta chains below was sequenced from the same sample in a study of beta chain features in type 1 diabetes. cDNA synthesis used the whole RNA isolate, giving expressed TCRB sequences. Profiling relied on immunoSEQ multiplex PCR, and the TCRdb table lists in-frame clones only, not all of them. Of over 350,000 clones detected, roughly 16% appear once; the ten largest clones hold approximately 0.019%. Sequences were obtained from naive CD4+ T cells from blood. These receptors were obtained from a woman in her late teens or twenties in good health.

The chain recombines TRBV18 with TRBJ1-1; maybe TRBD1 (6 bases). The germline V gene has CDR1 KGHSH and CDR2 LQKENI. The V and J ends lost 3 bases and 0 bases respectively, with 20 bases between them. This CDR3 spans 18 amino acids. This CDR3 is CASSPNQYPNRVNTEAFF. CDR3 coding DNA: TGTGCCAGCTCACCTAACCAGTACCCCAACAGGGTGAACACTGAAGCTTTCTTT.

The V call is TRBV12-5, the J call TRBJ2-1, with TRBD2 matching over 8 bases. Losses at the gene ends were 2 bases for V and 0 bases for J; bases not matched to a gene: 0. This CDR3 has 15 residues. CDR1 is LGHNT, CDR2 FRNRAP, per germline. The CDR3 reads CASGLSGSSYNEQFF. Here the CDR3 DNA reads TGTGCTAGTGGTTTGAGCGGGAGCTCCTACAATGAGCAGTTCTTC.

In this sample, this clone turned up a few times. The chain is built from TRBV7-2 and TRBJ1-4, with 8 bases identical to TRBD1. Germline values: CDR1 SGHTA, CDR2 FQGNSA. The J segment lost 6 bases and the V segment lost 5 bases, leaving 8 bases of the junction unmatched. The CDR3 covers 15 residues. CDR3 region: CASSTQTGADEKLFF. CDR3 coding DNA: TGTGCCAGCAGCACTCAGACAGGGGCGGATGAAAAACTGTTTTTT.

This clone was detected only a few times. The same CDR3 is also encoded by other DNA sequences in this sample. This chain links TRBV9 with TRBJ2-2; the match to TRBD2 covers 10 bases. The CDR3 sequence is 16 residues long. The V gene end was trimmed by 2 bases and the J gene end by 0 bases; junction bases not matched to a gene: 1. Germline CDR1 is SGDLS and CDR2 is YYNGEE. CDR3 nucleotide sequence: TGTGCCAGCAGCGTTACTAGCGGGGCGAACACCGGGGAGCTGTTTTTT. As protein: CASSVTSGANTGELFF.